The present T cell receptor (beta chain) was sequenced within a study of metastatic and nonmetastatic thyroid tumors. Turning to the study itself: The comparison covered peripheral blood and tumor or nodule tissue in malignant and benign thyroid patients.

Original analysis: CDR3 was compared across clinicopathological groups, and the resulting differences were used to build a distant-metastasis classifier for papillary thyroid cancer. TCRdb re-analyzed the PCR reads using MiXCR. The V and J calls reflect TCRdb's pipeline rather than the authors' work. Counted here are tens of thousands of clones, roughly 3.7% occurring once; the ten biggest clones make up roughly a fifth. General study findings and limits: It was reported that TCR beta diversity was significantly higher in malignant thyroid tumors than benign nodules, in blood and tumor.

V was pared by 10 bases and J by 1 base, with 6 bases of the junction left unmatched. Per germline, CDR1 SEHNR and CDR2 FQNEAQ (reference sequence). The CDR3 totals 14 residues. Every patient was untreated before thyroid surgery. This clone was counted at least ten times. Its matching antigen is unknown. The sequenced material came from blood. V usage is TRBV7-9 and J usage is TRBJ2-2; 7 bases match TRBD1. This clonotype was obtained from a female donor with papillary thyroid cancer or a benign thyroid nodule (not recorded which). Some clones in this sample may be carry-over from other donors' samples. The CDR3 region is CANTGTENTGELFF. In DNA, the CDR3 is TGTGCCAACACCGGGACAGAGAACACCGGGGAGCTGTTTTTT. Full variable domain (outside the CDR3, taken from reference TRBV7-9 and TRBJ2-2): DTGVSQNPRHKITKRGQNVTFRCDPISEHNRLYWYRQTLGQGPEFLTYFQNEAQLEKSRLLSDRFSAERPKGSFSTLEIQRTEQGDSAMYLCANTGTENTGELFFGEGSRLTVL.